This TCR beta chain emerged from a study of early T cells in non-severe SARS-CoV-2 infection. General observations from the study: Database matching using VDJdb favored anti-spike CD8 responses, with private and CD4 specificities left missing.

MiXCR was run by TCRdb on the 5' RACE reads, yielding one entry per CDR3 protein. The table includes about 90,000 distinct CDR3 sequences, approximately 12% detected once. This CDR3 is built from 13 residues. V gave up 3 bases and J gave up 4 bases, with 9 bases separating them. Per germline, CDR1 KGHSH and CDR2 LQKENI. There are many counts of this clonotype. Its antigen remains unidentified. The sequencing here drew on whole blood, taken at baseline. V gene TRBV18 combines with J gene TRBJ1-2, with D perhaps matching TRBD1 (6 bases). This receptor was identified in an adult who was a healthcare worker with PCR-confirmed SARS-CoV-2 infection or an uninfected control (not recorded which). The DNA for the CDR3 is TGTGCCAGCTCACCGGACAGCTCCTATGGCTACACCTTC. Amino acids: CASSPDSSYGYTF.